This TCR beta chain is from a study of blood T cell repertoires in COVID-19. Study summary: Acute and convalescent COVID-19 samples came from the United States, Italy and Spain. Sources were T cells, B-cell-depleted T cells, or PBMCs; the material itself was cDNA or gDNA.

Sequenced by immunoSEQ multiplex PCR; TCRdb stores in-frame clones only, minus some. The sample lists 250,000 to 350,000 clones; 70% to 85% were seen once. The trim removed 1 base at V and 5 bases at J, leaving 8 bases unmatched. CDR1 is SGHTA and CDR2 is FQGNSA in the germline V gene. This CDR3 has 16 amino acids. The chain carries TRBV7-2 and TRBJ2-1; 7 positions match TRBD2. The specimen was peripheral blood. The clonotype was recovered from a human donor with COVID-19, enrolled during active disease. The donor label of this sample is uncertain. As DNA, the CDR3 is TGTGCCAGCAGCTTAGAGCTAGCGGAGCCGAACAATGAGCAGTTCTTC. Its protein product is CASSLELAEPNNEQFF.